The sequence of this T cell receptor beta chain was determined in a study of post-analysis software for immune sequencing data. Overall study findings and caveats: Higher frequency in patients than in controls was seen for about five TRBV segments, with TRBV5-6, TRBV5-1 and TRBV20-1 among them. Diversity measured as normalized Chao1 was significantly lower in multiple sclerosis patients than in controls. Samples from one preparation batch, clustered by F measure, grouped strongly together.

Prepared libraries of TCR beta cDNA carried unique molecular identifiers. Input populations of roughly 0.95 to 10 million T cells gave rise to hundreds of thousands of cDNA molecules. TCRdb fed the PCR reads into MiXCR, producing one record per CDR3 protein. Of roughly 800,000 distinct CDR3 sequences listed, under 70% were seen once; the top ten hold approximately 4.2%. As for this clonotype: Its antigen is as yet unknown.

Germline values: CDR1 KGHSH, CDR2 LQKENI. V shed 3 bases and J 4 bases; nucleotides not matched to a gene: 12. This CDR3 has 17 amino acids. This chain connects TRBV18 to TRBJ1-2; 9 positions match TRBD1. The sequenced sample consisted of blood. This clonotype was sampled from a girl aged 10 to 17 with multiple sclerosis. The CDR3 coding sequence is TGTGCCAGCTCACCTAAGGAGGCCGGGACAGGGCTCTATGGCTACACCTTC. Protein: CASSPKEAGTGLYGYTF. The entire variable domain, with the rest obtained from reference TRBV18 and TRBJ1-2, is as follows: NAGVMQNPRHLVRRRGQEARLRCSPMKGHSHVYWYRQLPEEGLKFMVYLQKENIIDESGMPKERFSAEFPKEGPSILRIQQVVRGDSAAYFCASSPKEAGTGLYGYTFGSGTRLTVV.